This T cell receptor beta chain was found in a study of T-cell memory formation after mild COVID-19. One entry per CDR3 protein, called by TCRdb with MiXCR from the 5' RACE reads. Of roughly 350,000 distinct CDR3 sequences detected, around 28% appear once; the ten largest clones hold around an eighth. This CDR3 is built from 13 residues. Trimming took 7 bases from V and 2 from J, leaving 11 bases between them. Germline CDR1 reads MNHNS; CDR2 reads SASEGT. General study findings and limits: Contracting CD4+ clones sat mainly in CM and EM; CD8+ in EMRA.

With regard to this clonotype: Its specificity is not known.

V is TRBV6-1 and J is TRBJ1-2; D remains ambiguous. Sequencing was done on a sample of PBMCs or a T cell subset sorted from them (not recorded which). The sequence derives from an adult woman who had mild COVID-19 (a few samples of this study predate the infection). Cell type and time point are not known. CDR3 loop: CASTSIGNYGYTF. The CDR3 DNA reads as TGTGCCAGCACTTCCATAGGGAACTATGGCTACACCTTC.